This T cell receptor (beta chain) was obtained from a study of cytotoxic CD8 clonotypes in ibrutinib-treated CLL (dated by TCRdb to the early 2020s). A note on the overall study: The cohort was composed of roughly ten relapsed/refractory and around 15 treatment-naive patients; IGHV unmutated status was identified in approximately 17 patients. Responses were partial in some 24 patients and complete in 2; after median about 63 months follow-up, some 15 stayed in remission and 12 progressed. Response samples were taken after a median of 12 months on treatment, ranging from about 6 to 40 months. On average, each sample yielded approximately 250,000 productive templates and about 95,000 productive rearrangements. Of the approximately 87 participants in the trial, 25 to 30 had longitudinal samples available. Cryopreserved peripheral blood mononuclear cells were obtained before treatment, at response, and at either sustained remission or disease progression. Every sample from remission and from progressive disease was obtained while the patients were still on ibrutinib. Overall study results and their limits: At ibrutinib response clonality went up, during sustained remission it held steady, and at progression it dropped back toward baseline. Public clonotypes were rare and either contracted or stayed stable during treatment, and the rise in clonality at ibrutinib response reflected the expansion of private clonotypes. Baseline clonality exceeded that of age-matched healthy donors and correlated strongly with circulating CD8+ T-cell counts. Sampling times were not matched between sustained-remission and progressing patients, and lymph node repertoires were not studied.

Points on this clone: Its antigen is still unknown. There are no base qualities to consult, and no much larger clone falls within one base.

The germline V gene gives CDR1 as MRHNA and CDR2 as SNTAGT. Germline trimming: 7 bases from V, 0 bases from J; junction bases outside gene matches: 4. There are 15 amino acids in the CDR3, from cysteine to phenylalanine inclusive. The CDR3 DNA has 45 bases and is translated from base 1. Each clonotype received, on average, about 10x coverage in deep resolution sequencing performed on a MiSeq, where the target depth lay between 1 in 1 million and 1 in 200,000 T cells. The immunoSEQ hsTCRB Kit was used to generate the TCR beta libraries. Regarding the original processing steps: The data were analyzed with ImmunoSEQ Analyzer and ImmunoSEQ Data Assistant, and V, D and J gene assignments followed IMGT definitions. Clonality, which ranges from 0 to 1, was calculated by subtracting the normalized Shannon entropy of productive rearrangement frequencies from one. Only overrepresented clonotypes making up at least 0.05% of the repertoire of each patient were included in the public clonotype analysis. More than ten age-matched healthy donor repertoires from immuneACCESS were used as controls for clonality. TCRdb mirrors the immuneACCESS table, restricted to in-frame sequences. Some clones are absent from its copies; in checked studies, under half trace to an unresolved V gene, and the reason for the others is unknown. The DNA gave D and trimming, while V, J and clone size come from that table. This sample gives some 70,000 clones in total; 90% of them show up just once. The leading ten clones occupy 3% to 3.5% of the sample.

According to the study, the label for this sample's time point signals: approximately 11 months on ibrutinib. For TCR beta library preparation, approximately 2.2 micrograms of genomic DNA were isolated from cryopreserved PBMCs. Longitudinal blood samples from CLL patients on ibrutinib monotherapy were analyzed using high-throughput TCR beta sequencing. Patients were enrolled in a phase 2 open-label single-center ibrutinib monotherapy trial. This sequence originates from a human donor with chronic lymphocytic leukemia. The chain is made from TRBV6-4 and TRBJ2-3; 10 of the junction bases match TRBD1. The specimen was PBMCs, collected after 12 months of ibrutinib treatment. The CDR3 reads CASTRQGASTDTQYF. The DNA sequence is given as TGTGCCAGCACCCGACAGGGGGCGAGCACAGATACGCAGTATTTT.